Each of the 30 T cell receptor beta chains below was sequenced from the same sample in a study of cytomegalovirus exposure and HLA in healthy donors. This PCR relied on a set of 60 Vbeta primers and 13 Jbeta primers. Data came from immunoSEQ multiplex PCR; TCRdb stores just in-frame clones and leaves some out. Here the sample spans around 100,000 clones, about 80% being singletons. The material sequenced was PBMCs. The receptors were gathered from a woman aged 18-29 years in good health and CMV-seropositive.

The CDR3 is CASNQREGEQYF. The CDR3 nucleotides are TGCGCCAGCAACCAGCGGGAGGGGGAGCAGTACTTC. The chain carries TRBV5-1 and TRBJ2-7; 10 positions match TRBD2. CDR3 length: 12 amino acids. The germline CDR1 and CDR2 sequences are SGHRS and YFSETQ. V lost 6 bases and J lost 7; bases outside the gene matches: 4.

Here the CDR3 DNA reads TGTGCCAGCAACGACAGGGGACGTGAGCCCCAGCATTTT. Translating gives CASNDRGREPQHF. This chain joins TRBV2 and TRBJ1-5, with 8 bases lining up with TRBD1. V lost 7 bases, J lost 8 bases, and 7 bases stayed unmatched. Germline V gene lookup returns CDR1 SNHLY and CDR2 FYNNEI. This CDR3 region has 13 residues.

The chain uses TRBV7-6 and TRBJ2-2; D perhaps matches TRBD1 (6 bases). V lost 3 bases, J lost 0 bases, and 11 bases lay in between. This CDR3 spans 16 amino acids. Germline-derived CDR1 and CDR2 are SGHVS and FNYEAQ. The CDR3 DNA reads as TGTGCCAGCAGCTTGGGGGCAGGACCGAACACCGGGGAGCTGTTTTTT. Protein: CASSLGAGPNTGELFF.

The chain combines TRBV6-1 with TRBJ1-2, with D possibly being TRBD1 (6 bases). Germline CDR1 is MNHNS and CDR2 is SASEGT. V lost 5 bases and J 3 bases, leaving 10 bases between the germline ends. This CDR3 contains 13 residues. CDR3 loop: CASSTRQDYGYTF. The CDR3 nucleotides read TGTGCCAGCAGTACCCGACAGGACTATGGCTACACCTTC.

This rearrangement joins TRBV19 to TRBJ1-4, with D perhaps TRBD1 (6 bases). V was pared by 3 bases and J by 1 base, with 9 bases between. The germline V gene has CDR1 LNHDA and CDR2 SQIVND (reference sequence). This CDR3 spans 15 amino acids. The CDR3 loop is CASSIATGTNEKLFF. As DNA, the CDR3 is TGTGCCAGTAGTATTGCGACAGGAACTAATGAAAAACTGTTTTTT. Supplemented by reference TRBV19 and TRBJ1-4, the full variable domain reads DGGITQSPKYLFRKEGQNVTLSCEQNLNHDAMYWYRQDPGQGLRLIYYSQIVNDFQKGDIAEGYSVSREKKESFPLTVTSAQKNPTAFYLCASSIATGTNEKLFFGSGTQLSVL.

This CDR3 is CASRRAGLALLGEQFF. In nucleotides, the CDR3 is TGTGCCAGCAGACGCGCCGGACTAGCGTTGCTAGGAGAGCAGTTCTTC. The chain carries TRBV27 and TRBJ2-1; TRBD2 aligns across 9 bases. The V and J ends lost 6 bases and 10 bases, in that order; junction bases with no gene match: 16. CDR3 length equals 16 residues. Looked up from germline, CDR1 is MNHEY and CDR2 is SMNVEV (reference sequence).

The gene calls are TRBV5-1 and TRBJ2-7; 10 bases match TRBD1. Germline-derived CDR1 and CDR2 are SGHRS and YFSETQ. This CDR3 is built from 15 residues. The trim removed 3 bases at V and 6 bases at J, leaving 9 bases unmatched. For the CDR3, the DNA is TGCGCCAGCAGCTGGAATCGGGACAGGGGAATCGAGCAGTACTTC. Translating gives CASSWNRDRGIEQYF.

This clone was counted between two and nine times. The chain uses TRBV19 and TRBJ2-3; D call uncertain. In germline, CDR1 is LNHDA, CDR2 SQIVND (reference sequence). This CDR3 is built from 17 residues. The V end lost 1 base, the J end lost 4 bases, and 18 bases lay between the germline ends. The CDR3 DNA follows: TGTGCCAGTAGTATAGGGTTGCTAGAGGTTCTCCCAGATACGCAGTATTTT. As protein: CASSIGLLEVLPDTQYF.

The chain links TRBV11-2 to TRBJ2-1; possible D gene TRBD1, 6 bases. Per the germline V gene, CDR1 is SGHAT and CDR2 is FQNNGV. The V and J ends lost 5 bases and 7 bases respectively, with 18 bases between them. CDR3 length equals 15 residues. The CDR3 loop is CASSRTRGKKNEQFF. The CDR3 region has the DNA TGTGCCAGCAGCCGCACTAGGGGGAAGAAGAATGAGCAGTTCTTC. The full variable domain, rest sourced from reference TRBV11-2 and TRBJ2-1, is EAGVAQSPRYKIIEKRQSVAFWCNPISGHATLYWYQQILGQGPKLLIQFQNNGVVDDSQLPKDRFSAERLKGVDSTLKIQPAKLEDSAVYLCASSRTRGKKNEQFFGPGTRLTVL.

CDR3 DNA: TGTGCCAGCAGCTTAGGGGTAACGGGGGGATATGGCTACACCTTC. Translation: CASSLGVTGGYGYTF. This chain links TRBV7-8 with TRBJ1-2; a weak D match, TRBD1 (5 bases). Trimming took 1 base from V and 5 from J, leaving 14 bases between them. Germline loops: CDR1 SGHVS, CDR2 FQNEAQ. This CDR3 contains 15 residues.

The chain employs TRBV7-2 and TRBJ2-1; perhaps TRBD1 as D (6 bases). The CDR3 is made up of 14 amino acids. V lost 5 bases, J lost 4 bases, and 12 bases lay in between. Germline V CDR1 and CDR2: SGHTA, FQGNSA. The CDR3 coding sequence is TGTGCCAGCAGCCCAGGGGACCGATACAATGAGCAGTTCTTC. Its translation: CASSPGDRYNEQFF. Using reference TRBV7-2 and TRBJ2-1 for the parts outside the CDR3, the full variable domain is GAGVSQSPSNKVTEKGKDVELRCDPISGHTALYWYRQSLGQGLEFLIYFQGNSAPDKSGLPSDRFSAERTGGSVSTLTIQRTQQEDSAVYLCASSPGDRYNEQFFGPGTRLTVL.

The CDR3 DNA follows: TGTGCCAGCAGTGTACCGGGACTAGTCAATGAGCAGTTCTTC. It yields the protein CASSVPGLVNEQFF. The V and J genes are TRBV27 and TRBJ2-1, with 8 bases fitting TRBD2. Germline trimming cut 5 bases from V and 6 bases from J; bases unmatched to any gene: 6. Germline-derived CDR1 and CDR2 are MNHEY and SMNVEV (reference sequence). The CDR3 sequence is 14 residues long.

V is TRBV9 and J is TRBJ2-5, with TRBD2 matching 7 bases. This CDR3 contains 17 residues. Looked up from germline, CDR1 is SGDLS and CDR2 is YYNGEE. J lost 4 bases, V lost 0 bases, and 12 bases had no gene match. The CDR3 bases are TGTGCCAGCAGCGTAGAGGTAGGACTAGGGGAGAGAGAGACCCAGTACTTC. Protein sequence: CASSVEVGLGERETQYF. The full variable domain, completed using reference TRBV9 and TRBJ2-5, is DSGVTQTPKHLITATGQRVTLRCSPRSGDLSVYWYQQSLDQGLQFLIQYYNGEERAKGNILERFSAQQFPDLHSELNLSSLELGDSALYFCASSVEVGLGERETQYFGPGTRLLVL.

The genes are TRBV12-2 and TRBJ1-4. TRBV12-2 is a recognized pseudogene. The CDR3 has 16 amino acids. DNA of the CDR3: TGTGCAAGTCGCTTAAGTCTCGGGGGGCTAAATGAAAAACTGTTTTTT. Translating gives CASRLSLGGLNEKLFF.

The rearrangement links TRBV11-2 to TRBJ2-4, with TRBD1 as a possible D gene (6 bases). This CDR3 comprises 15 residues. V was shortened by 3 bases and J by 3 bases, with 12 bases between the two germline ends. Germline values: CDR1 SGHAT, CDR2 FQNNGV. The chain's CDR3 is CASSLGLRGKNIQYF. The CDR3, as DNA: TGTGCCAGCAGCTTGGGGCTCAGGGGCAAAAACATTCAGTACTTC.

Only one count was recorded for this clone. The germline gene is not matched at one end of the junction; a read error may be the cause. The chain combines TRBV9 with TRBJ2-5; D ambiguous. The CDR3 contains 15 residues. Germline CDR1 reads SGDLS; CDR2 reads YYNGEE. In DNA, the CDR3 is TGTGCCAGCAGCGTAGTTGGGTCGTACCAAGAGGCCCAGTACTTC. Translation: CASSVVGSYQEAQYF.

The chain is built from TRBV27 and TRBJ2-7, with D unresolved. The length of the CDR3 is 11 residues. The germline gives CDR1 MNHEY, CDR2 SMNVEV (reference sequence). The V end lost 10 bases, the J end lost 2 bases, and 9 bases lay between the germline ends. The CDR3 is CATGITYEQYF. The CDR3 DNA follows: TGTGCCACTGGCATCACCTACGAGCAGTACTTC.

V and J are TRBV15 and TRBJ2-2; 9 nucleotides align to TRBD1. The CDR3 sequence is 17 residues long. Germline loops: CDR1 LNHNV, CDR2 YYDKDF (reference sequence). V shed 1 base, J shed 2 bases, and the junction held 5 bases outside the gene matches. The CDR3 spells CATSRGTGVANTGELFF. The CDR3 nucleotides are TGTGCCACCAGCAGAGGGACAGGGGTAGCAAACACCGGGGAGCTGTTTTTT.

The chain recombines TRBV19 with TRBJ1-2; TRBD1 agrees at 7 bases. The junction had 7 bases not matched to a gene; V was cut back by 5 bases and J by 4 bases. CDR3 length: 14 amino acids. Germline V gives CDR1 LNHDA, CDR2 SQIVND (reference sequence). The CDR3 nucleotides are TGTGCCAGTAGTTCGGACAGGTTCATCTATGGCTACACCTTC. Translated: CASSSDRFIYGYTF. The full variable domain, with the rest looked up from reference TRBV19 and TRBJ1-2, is DGGITQSPKYLFRKEGQNVTLSCEQNLNHDAMYWYRQDPGQGLRLIYYSQIVNDFQKGDIAEGYSVSREKKESFPLTVTSAQKNPTAFYLCASSSDRFIYGYTFGSGTRLTVV.

This clone appeared once. The rearrangement uses TRBV5-4 and TRBJ2-7; 7 bases align to TRBD2. Germline V gives CDR1 SGHNT, CDR2 YYREEE (reference sequence). This CDR3 is built from 15 residues. Germline trimming cut 5 bases from V and 2 bases from J; bases unmatched to any gene: 10. Written as DNA, the CDR3 is TGTGCCAGCAGTTCCTCTGGCGGGAGCCCCTACGAGCAGTACTTC. It codes for CASSSSGGSPYEQYF.

This clone turned up a few times. The V call is TRBV6-1, the J call TRBJ1-1; unclear D gene. The CDR3 is made up of 13 amino acids. The V gene lost 2 bases and the J gene lost 9 bases, with 13 bases spanning the gap. Germline CDR1 is MNHNS and CDR2 is SASEGT. The CDR3 DNA is TGTGCCAGCAGTGAAACCACCATACTTAAAGCTTTCTTT. It is translated as CASSETTILKAFF.

The chain carries TRBV4-2 and TRBJ2-1; 7 bases match TRBD2. The CDR3 extends over 14 amino acids. Trimming removed 8 bases from V and 1 base from J; junction bases left unmatched: 5. Germline-derived CDR1 and CDR2 are LGHNA and YNFKEQ. The CDR3 DNA is TGTGCCAGCGGGTCGGGGGGTTCCTACAATGAGCAGTTCTTC. Its protein product is CASGSGGSYNEQFF.

The V and J genes are TRBV4-2 and TRBJ2-1, with 7 nucleotides matching TRBD2. Germline trimming cut 5 bases from V and 0 bases from J; bases unmatched to any gene: 10. Germline V gene data show CDR1 as LGHNA and CDR2 as YNFKEQ. The CDR3 runs to 17 residues. CDR3 coding DNA: TGTGCCAGCAGCATCCTAGGAGGCGGGAGCTCCTACAATGAGCAGTTCTTC. It is translated as CASSILGGGSSYNEQFF.

The chain employs TRBV19 and TRBJ2-1; the match to TRBD2 covers 9 bases. The V and J ends lost 9 bases and 4 bases, in that order; junction bases with no gene match: 10. The CDR3 sequence is 15 residues long. CDR1 and CDR2 (germline): LNHDA, SQIVND (reference sequence). CDR3 bases: TGTGCCAGCCGACCTGGTAGCGGGAGATACAATGAGCAGTTCTTC. Its protein product is CASRPGSGRYNEQFF.

The chain links TRBV19 to TRBJ1-1; TRBD1 is a possible D gene (5 bases). Per germline, CDR1 LNHDA and CDR2 SQIVND (reference sequence). The CDR3 loop spans 15 amino acids. V was pared by 4 bases and J by 1 base, with 13 bases between. CDR3 residues: CASSNDQGTNTEAFF. The CDR3 coding sequence is TGTGCCAGTAGTAATGATCAGGGAACGAACACTGAAGCTTTCTTT.

The V call is TRBV5-1, the J call TRBJ2-1, with TRBD2 as a possible D gene (6 bases). The CDR3 loop spans 14 amino acids. Trimming shortened V by 4 bases and J by 9 bases, and 17 bases separated the two germline ends. Germline CDR1 and CDR2: SGHRS and YFSETQ. The CDR3 here is CASSLGTSITEQFF. In DNA form, the CDR3 reads TGCGCCAGCAGCCTCGGGACTTCCATCACTGAGCAGTTCTTC.

In its sample, this clone was seen a few times. The genes are TRBV10-3 and TRBJ2-7, with D tentatively TRBD1 (6 bases). Germline-derived CDR1 and CDR2 are ENHRY and SYGVKD. The CDR3 is made up of 14 amino acids. The V end lost 4 bases, the J end lost 0 bases, and 10 bases lay between the germline ends. This CDR3 reads CAISGRGSSYEQYF. Here the CDR3 DNA reads TGTGCCATCAGTGGCAGGGGTTCCTCCTACGAGCAGTACTTC.

As for this clone: Germline is not matched at one junction end, which may reflect a read error. This sequence joins TRBV5-4 and TRBJ2-2; the D is unclear. CDR1 is SGHNT, CDR2 YYREEE, per germline (reference sequence). CDR3 length equals 14 residues. CDR3 DNA sequence: TGTGCCAGCAGCTTGGTCGCGAATACCGGGGAGCTGTTTTTT. Encoded protein: CASSLVANTGELFF.

The chain couples TRBV5-1 to TRBJ1-2; TRBD1 aligns across 7 bases. Germline V gene data show CDR1 as SGHRS and CDR2 as YFSETQ. The V segment lost 4 bases and the J segment 4 bases; nucleotides outside the gene matches: 7. CDR3 length: 14 amino acids. DNA for the CDR3: TGCGCCAGCAGCAAGCTCGACAGGGCCTATGGCTACACCTTC. Translated: CASSKLDRAYGYTF.

Notes on this clone: The same CDR3 can be traced to other DNA sequences in this sample. The chain joins TRBV30 to TRBJ2-5; 13 bases are a match to TRBD2. From germline, CDR1 is GTSNPN and CDR2 SVGIG (reference sequence). V shed 0 bases and J 5 bases; nucleotides not matched to a gene: 6. CDR3 length: 16 amino acids. The CDR3 region is CAWSVGLAGARETQYF. The CDR3 DNA reads TGTGCCTGGAGTGTCGGACTAGCGGGAGCCAGGGAGACCCAGTACTTC.